This TCR beta chain was identified in a study of control samples from healthy donors and cancer patients. Libraries were prepared by immunoSEQ multiplex PCR; TCRdb keeps only in-frame clonotypes and omits some of them. The sample lists more than 95,000 clones, approximately 90% seen once, with under 20% in the top ten. Germline V CDR1 and CDR2: PRHDT, FYEKMQ (reference sequence). This CDR3 is 13 amino acids long. Trimming stripped 4 bases from V and 0 bases from J, with 4 bases between. This rearrangement joins TRBV13 to TRBJ2-1; unclear D gene. The TCR originated in a man in his sixties with lung cancer. The specimen sequenced was PBMCs. The CDR3 here is CASSSGSYNEQFF. CDR3 nucleotide sequence: TGTGCCAGCAGCTCCGGCTCCTACAATGAGCAGTTCTTC.